This T cell receptor (beta chain) comes out of a study of regulatory T cells in long-lasting Graves disease. The CDR3 runs 16 residues. The V segment lost 5 bases and the J segment 0 bases; nucleotides outside the gene matches: 6. Germline V CDR1 and CDR2: SGHTA, FQGNSA. This clonotype has only one observation. Stated time point: newly diagnosed GD, antithyroid drugs for less than 3 months. PBMC-derived RNA was used for the TCR library. Arm-PCR of CDR3 regions and iRepertoire HTBI primers were the basis on which TCR beta libraries were built. In the authors' methods: Overall, samples carried over 60 TRBV and 13 to 15 TRBJ segments. One entry per CDR3 protein, called by TCRdb with MiXCR from the multiplex PCR reads. The V and J calls reflect TCRdb's pipeline rather than the authors' work. The sample consists of hundreds of thousands of distinct CDR3 sequences, around 15% of them appearing once. These same data were also listed under a study on T cells in Graves' hyperthyroidism and ophthalmopathy. From that second work: Those with hyperthyroidism were 18 to 65 years old, newly diagnosed, and ill for under 2 months.

The sequence was collected from a man aged 40-55 years with Graves disease. The sequenced sample was peripheral blood mononuclear cells (PBMCs), obtained at new diagnosis, from a patient treated with antithyroid drugs. The genes are TRBV7-2 and TRBJ2-1; TRBD2 aligns across 8 bases. The CDR3 here is CASSGHSGVSYNEQFF. CDR3 DNA: TGTGCCAGCAGCGGCCATAGCGGGGTCTCCTACAATGAGCAGTTCTTC.